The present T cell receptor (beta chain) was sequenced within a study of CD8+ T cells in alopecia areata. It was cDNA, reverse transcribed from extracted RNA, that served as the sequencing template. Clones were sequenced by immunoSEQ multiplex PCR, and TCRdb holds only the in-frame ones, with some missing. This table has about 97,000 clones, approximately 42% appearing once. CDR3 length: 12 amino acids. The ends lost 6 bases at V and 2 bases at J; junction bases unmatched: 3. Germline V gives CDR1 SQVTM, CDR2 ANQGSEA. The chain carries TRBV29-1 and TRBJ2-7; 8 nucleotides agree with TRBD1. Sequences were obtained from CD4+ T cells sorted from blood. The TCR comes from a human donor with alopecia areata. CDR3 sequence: CSVRDRPYEQYF. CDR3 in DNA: TGCAGCGTCCGGGACAGGCCCTACGAGCAGTACTTC.